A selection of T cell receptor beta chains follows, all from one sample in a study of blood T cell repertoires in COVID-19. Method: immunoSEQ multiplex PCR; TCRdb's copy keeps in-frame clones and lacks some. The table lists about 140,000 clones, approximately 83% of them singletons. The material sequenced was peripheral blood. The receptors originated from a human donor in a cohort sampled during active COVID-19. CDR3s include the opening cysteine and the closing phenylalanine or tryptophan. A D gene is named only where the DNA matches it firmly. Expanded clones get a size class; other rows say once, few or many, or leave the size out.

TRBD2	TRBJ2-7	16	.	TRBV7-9	TGTGCCAGCAGCTTCTTTTCGTCGGGGGGCTCCTACGAGCAGTACTTC	CASSFFSSGGSYEQYF
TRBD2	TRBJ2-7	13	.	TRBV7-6	TGTGCCAGCAGCTTTCGGGAGGGCCTCGAGCAGTACTTC	CASSFREGLEQYF
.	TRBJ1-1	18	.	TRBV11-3	TGTGCCAGCAGTTCCCCCGGTCAGGGTAGTAGGGTGAACACTGAAGCTTTCTTT	CASSSPGQGSRVNTEAFF
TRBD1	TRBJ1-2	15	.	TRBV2	TGTGCCAGCAGTGAGGAGACAGGGTTGAACTATGGCTACACCTTC	CASSEETGLNYGYTF
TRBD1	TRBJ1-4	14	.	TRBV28	TGTGCCAGCAGTTACAGGGGAACGAATGAAAAACTGTTTTTT	CASSYRGTNEKLFF
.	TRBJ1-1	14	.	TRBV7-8	TGTGCCAGCAGCTTAGGAGGCAGGGGTGATGAAGCTTTCTTT	CASSLGGRGDEAFF
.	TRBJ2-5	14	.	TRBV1	TGCACCAGCAGCCGCCCGACAGGGGAAGAGACCCAGTACTTC	CTSSRPTGEETQYF
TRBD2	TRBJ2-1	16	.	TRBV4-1	TGCGCCAGCAGCCATCCGGGCGGGAGAGCCCACAATGAGCAGTTCTTC	CASSHPGGRAHNEQFF
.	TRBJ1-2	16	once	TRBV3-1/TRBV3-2	TGTGCCAGCAGCCAAGGAATTCAGTTCCGCACCTATGGCTACACCTTC	CASSQGIQFRTYGYTF
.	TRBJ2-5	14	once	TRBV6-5	TGTGCCAGCAGCCCCCTGGGCAGACAAGAGACCCAGTACTTC	CASSPLGRQETQYF
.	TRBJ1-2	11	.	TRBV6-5	TGTGCCAGTTCGGAGGGCTATGGCTACACCTTC	CASSEGYGYTF
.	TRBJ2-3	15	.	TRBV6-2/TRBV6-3	TGTGCCAGCAGTTACTACGCGCGGGCGCAGGATACGCAGTATTTT	CASSYYARAQDTQYF
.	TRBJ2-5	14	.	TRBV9	TGTGCCAGCAGCCCCCGAGTGGGGCTGGAGACCCAGTACTTC	CASSPRVGLETQYF
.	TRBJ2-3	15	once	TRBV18	TGTGCCAGCTCACCGCGGACAGCTAGCACAGATACGCAGTATTTT	CASSPRTASTDTQYF
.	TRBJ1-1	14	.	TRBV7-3	TGTGCCAGCAGCTTAAACGGGGGGAACACTGAAGCTTTCTTT	CASSLNGGNTEAFF
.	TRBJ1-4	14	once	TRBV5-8	TGTGCCAGCACAGGGGCGGTCACTAATGAAAAACTGTTTTTT	CASTGAVTNEKLFF
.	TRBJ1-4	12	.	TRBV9	TGTGCCAGCAGCGTAACAGGCGAAAAACTGTTTTTT	CASSVTGEKLFF
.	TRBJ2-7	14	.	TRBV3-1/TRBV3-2	TGTGCCAGCAGCCGATACACAGGGGGGGACGAGCAGTACTTC	CASSRYTGGDEQYF
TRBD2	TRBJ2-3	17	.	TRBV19	TGTGCCAGTAGTCCACCCCCTCTAGCGGGGTACACAGATACGCAGTATTTT	CASSPPPLAGYTDTQYF
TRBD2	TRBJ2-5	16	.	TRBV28	TGTGCCAGCAGTTTCCCGACTAGCGGTCCGCAAGAGACCCAGTACTTC	CASSFPTSGPQETQYF
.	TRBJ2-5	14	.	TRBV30	TGTGCCTGGAGTGTACGGGGGATTAAAGAGACCCAGTACTTC	CAWSVRGIKETQYF
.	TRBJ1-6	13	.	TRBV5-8	TGTGCCAGCAGCTTAAGGGGGAATTCACCCCTCCACTTT	CASSLRGNSPLHF
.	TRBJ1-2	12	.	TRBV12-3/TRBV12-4	TGTGCCAGCAGTTTGGAGGGGGGGGGCTACACCTTC	CASSLEGGGYTF
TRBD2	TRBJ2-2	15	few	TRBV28	TGTGCCACCACGGGACTAGCGGGAGATGCCGGGGAGCTGTTTTTT	CATTGLAGDAGELFF
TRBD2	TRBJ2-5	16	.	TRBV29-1	TGCAGCGTTGGGGGACTAGCGGGATGGAGCCAAGAGACCCAGTACTTC	CSVGGLAGWSQETQYF
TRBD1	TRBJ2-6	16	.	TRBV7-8	TGTGCCAGCAGCCGTACAGGGGGCGCTGGGGCCAACGTCCTGACTTTC	CASSRTGGAGANVLTF
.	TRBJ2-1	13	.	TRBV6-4	TGTGCCAGCAGTGAGAGCTTACAGGGTAGTCGGTTCTTC	CASSESLQGSRFF
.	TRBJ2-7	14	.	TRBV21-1	TGTGCCAGCAGCAATGGGCCCCTCTCCTACGAGCAGTACTTC	CASSNGPLSYEQYF
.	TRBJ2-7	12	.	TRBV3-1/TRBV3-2	TGTGCCAGCAGCACCTCAGGGGGAGGGCAGTACTTC	CASSTSGGGQYF
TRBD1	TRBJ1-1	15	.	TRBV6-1	TGTGCCAGCAGTGACCGGACAGGATGGGACACTGAAGCTTTCTTT	CASSDRTGWDTEAFF
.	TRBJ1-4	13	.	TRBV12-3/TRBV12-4	TGTGCCAGCAGTTTAGACAGGGCAGAAAAACTGTTTTTT	CASSLDRAEKLFF
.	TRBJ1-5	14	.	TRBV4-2	TGTGCCAGCAGCCACTTCCGCCGGGGTCAGCCCCAGCATTTT	CASSHFRRGQPQHF
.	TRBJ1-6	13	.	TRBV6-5	TGTGCCACCTCCAGGGCCTATAATTCACCCCTCCACTTT	CATSRAYNSPLHF
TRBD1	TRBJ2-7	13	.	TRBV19	TGTGCCAGTAGACCGGGACAGGCCTACGAGCAGTACTTC	CASRPGQAYEQYF
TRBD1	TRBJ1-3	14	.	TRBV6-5	TGTGCCAGCAGTTCAGGGGGGACTGGAAACACCATATATTTT	CASSSGGTGNTIYF
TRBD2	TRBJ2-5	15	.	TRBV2	TGTGCCAGCAGTGAAATAGCGGGAGCACAAGAGACCCAGTACTTC	CASSEIAGAQETQYF
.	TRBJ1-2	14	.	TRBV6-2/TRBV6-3	TGTGCCAGCAGTTACTCGACTGTTTCGGATGGCTACACCTTC	CASSYSTVSDGYTF
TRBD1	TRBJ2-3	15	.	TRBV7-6	TGTGCCAGCAGCTTTCCACAGGGGGTCACAGATACGCAGTATTTT	CASSFPQGVTDTQYF
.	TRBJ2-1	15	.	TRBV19	TGTGCCAGTAGTAAGGACTTCCGATCCTACAATGAGCAGTTCTTC	CASSKDFRSYNEQFF
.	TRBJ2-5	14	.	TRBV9	TGTGCCAGCAGCGTAGGACCGCCAAGGGGGACCCAGTACTTC	CASSVGPPRGTQYF
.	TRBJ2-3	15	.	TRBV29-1	TGCAGCGTTGTTGGAGGGAGGAAGGGAACAGATACGCAGTATTTT	CSVVGGRKGTDTQYF
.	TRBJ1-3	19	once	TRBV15	TGTGCCACCAGCAGAGATCGCCTACGGGCCGGGGTAGGTCGGAACACCATATATTTT	CATSRDRLRAGVGRNTIYF
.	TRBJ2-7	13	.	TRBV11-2	TGTGCCAGCAGCTTAGATCCGAGTTTCAAGCAGTACTTC	CASSLDPSFKQYF